A selection of T cell receptor beta chains follows, all from one sample in a study of tumor-infiltrating lymphocytes in primary liver carcinoma. TCRdb ran MiXCR on the multiplex PCR reads and lists one entry per CDR3 protein. The sample contains about 190,000 distinct CDR3 sequences, approximately 80% of which appear only once. Material for sequencing was tumor tissue from primary liver carcinoma. These receptors were taken from a man aged 35-49 years with primary liver carcinoma and hepatitis B virus infection. Each CDR3 is given with its conserved first and last residue. Fields, in order: clone size, D gene, J gene, V gene, CDR3 DNA, CDR3 protein. The D gene is left open where the match is weak. Clone size, where shown, is once, few, many, or a class for clones that have expanded.

.,.,TRBJ2-7,TRBV6-5,TGTGTCAGAAGTTACCGGCCGGGACATAGCGAGCAGTACTTC,CVRSYRPGHSEQYF
.,.,TRBJ1-3,TRBV6-1,TGTGCCAGCAGTGATCTGTTAGGGACCTCCTCTGAAAACACCATATACTTT,CASSDLLGTSSENTIYF
.,TRBD1,TRBJ2-7,TRBV28,TGTGCCGGCAATAGAGGACAGGACACCTACGAGCAGTACTTC,CAGNRGQDTYEQYF
once,TRBD2,TRBJ2-3,TRBV10-2,TGCGCCAGCAGTGAGTTACAGGGACTAGCTGGCACAGTTATGCAGTATTTT,CASSELQGLAGTVMQYF
.,.,TRBJ2-2,TRBV29-1,TGCAGCGTTGGGATTAGCGCGGCGGACACCTGGGAGCTGTTTTTT,CSVGISAADTWELFF
.,.,TRBJ2-1,TRBV5-5,TGTGTGAGCAGCTACCGAACGGGCAATGAGCAGTTCTTC,CVSSYRTGNEQFF
once,TRBD2,TRBJ2-1,TRBV5-8,TGTGCCAGCAGCCTTCACGGACTAGCGGGAGGGAGCTCCTACAATGAGCAGTTCTTC,CASSLHGLAGGSSYNEQFF
.,TRBD2,TRBJ2-1,TRBV4-2,TGTGCCAGCAGCCAAGAGGAAGCGGGGGCCTCCTACAACGAGCAATTCTTC,CASSQEEAGASYNEQFF
.,.,TRBJ2-3,TRBV11-2,TGTGTCAGCAGTTTAAAAGGGGGACTGACGAATCAGCCCCAGTATTTT,CVSSLKGGLTNQPQYF
.,.,TRBJ2-7,TRBV28,TGTGCCAACACCAACGCTCGCAGCTCCTACGAGCAGTACTTT,CANTNARSSYEQYF
.,.,TRBJ2-3,TRBV7-3,TGTCCCAGCAGCGCAACCTCTAGCACAGATACGCAGTATTTT,CPSSATSSTDTQYF
.,TRBD1,TRBJ1-2,TRBV4-3,TGCGCCAGCAGCAATGATTTTCGACAGGGGCGGATCTATGCCTACACCTTC,CASSNDFRQGRIYAYTF
.,.,TRBJ1-4,TRBV11-2,TGTGCCAGCAGCTTAGGAGTAAGGATTAATGAAAAACTGGTTTTT,CASSLGVRINEKLVF
.,TRBD2,TRBJ2-3,TRBV4-2,TGTGCTAGCAGCCAAGTTGGGGGTGGTAGCGGGGGGACAGATACGCAGTATTTT,CASSQVGGGSGGTDTQYF